This T cell receptor (beta chain) was documented in a study of metastatic and nonmetastatic thyroid tumors. Study as a whole: Repertoires from blood and tumor or nodule tissue of malignant and benign thyroid patients were compared.

As handled by the study authors: Construction of a distant-metastasis classifier for papillary thyroid cancer relied on CDR3 differences across clinicopathological groups. MiXCR re-clonotyped the PCR reads for TCRdb. None of the V and J calls come from the authors' own analysis; TCRdb made them. The table includes under 35,000 clones, 25% to 35% detected once. This clone appeared many times. Its target is unknown. Findings of the study overall: It was reportedly found that TCR beta diversity was significantly higher in malignant thyroid tumors than in benign nodules, a difference seen in both blood and tumor samples.

Losses at the gene ends were 8 bases for V and 3 bases for J; bases not matched to a gene: 13. This CDR3 has 14 residues. CDR1 DFQATT and CDR2 SNEGSKA come from the germline V gene (reference sequence). Not a single patient had been given any form of treatment at any point before undergoing thyroid surgery. The specimen was blood. This sequence originates from a female donor with papillary thyroid cancer or a benign thyroid nodule (not recorded which). Some clones in this sample may be carry-over from other donors' samples. The chain carries TRBV20-1 and TRBJ2-7; 7 nucleotides line up with TRBD2. CDR3 residues: CSHRGEGLIYEQYF. In DNA form, the CDR3 reads TGCAGTCACAGAGGGGAGGGACTGATCTACGAGCAGTACTTC.